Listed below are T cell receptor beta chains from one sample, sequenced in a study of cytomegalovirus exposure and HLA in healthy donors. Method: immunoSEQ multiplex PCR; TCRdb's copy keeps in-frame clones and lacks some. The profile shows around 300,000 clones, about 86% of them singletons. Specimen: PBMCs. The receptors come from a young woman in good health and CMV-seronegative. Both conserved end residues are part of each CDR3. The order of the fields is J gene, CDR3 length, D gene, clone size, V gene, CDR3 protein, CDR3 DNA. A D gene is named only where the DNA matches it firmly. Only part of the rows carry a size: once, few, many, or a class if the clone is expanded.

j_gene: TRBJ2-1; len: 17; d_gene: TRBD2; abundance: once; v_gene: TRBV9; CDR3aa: CASSAPLSGLAYNEQFF; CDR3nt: TGTGCCAGCAGCGCCCCCCTTTCAGGACTAGCCTACAATGAGCAGTTCTTC
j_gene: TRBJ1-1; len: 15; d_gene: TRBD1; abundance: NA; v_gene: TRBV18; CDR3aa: CASSPGTGRNTEAFF; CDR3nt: TGTGCCAGCTCACCGGGGACAGGAAGGAACACTGAAGCTTTCTTT
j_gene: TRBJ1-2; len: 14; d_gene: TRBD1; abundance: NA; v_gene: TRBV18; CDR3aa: CASSVQGADYGYTF; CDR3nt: TGTGCCAGCTCAGTACAGGGGGCGGACTATGGCTACACCTTC
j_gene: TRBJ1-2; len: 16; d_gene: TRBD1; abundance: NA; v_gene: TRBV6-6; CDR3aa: CASSSGTGGLGYGYTF; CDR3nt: TGTGCCAGCAGTTCCGGGACAGGGGGCTTAGGCTATGGCTACACCTTC
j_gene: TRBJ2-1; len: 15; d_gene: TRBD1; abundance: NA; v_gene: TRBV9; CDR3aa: CASSSGQGASGEQFF; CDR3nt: TGTGCCAGCAGTAGTGGACAGGGGGCCTCCGGTGAGCAGTTCTTC
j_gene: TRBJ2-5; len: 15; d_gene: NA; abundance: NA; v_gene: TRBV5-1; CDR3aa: CASNPNGGLQETQYF; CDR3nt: TGCGCCAGCAACCCCAACGGGGGGCTACAAGAGACCCAGTACTTC
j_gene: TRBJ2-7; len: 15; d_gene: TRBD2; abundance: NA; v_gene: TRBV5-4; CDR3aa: CASSPGGTRGYEQYF; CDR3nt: TGTGCCAGCAGCCCCGGAGGGACTAGAGGCTACGAGCAGTACTTC
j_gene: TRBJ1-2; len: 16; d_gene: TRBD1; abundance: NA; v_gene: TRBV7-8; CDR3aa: CASRTDRGPSSYGYTF; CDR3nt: TGTGCCAGCAGGACGGACAGGGGGCCTTCTAGCTATGGCTACACCTTC
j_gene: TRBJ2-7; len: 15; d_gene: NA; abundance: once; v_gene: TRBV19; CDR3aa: CASSISTGGPIEQYF; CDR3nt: TGTGCCAGTAGTATATCTACGGGGGGCCCCATCGAGCAGTACTTC
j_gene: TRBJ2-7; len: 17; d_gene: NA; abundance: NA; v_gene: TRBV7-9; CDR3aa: CASSLAPWGLESYEQYF; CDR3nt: TGTGCCAGCAGCTTAGCGCCGTGGGGGCTGGAATCCTACGAGCAGTACTTC
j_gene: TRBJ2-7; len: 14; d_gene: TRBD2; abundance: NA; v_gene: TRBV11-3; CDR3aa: CASSPSGSSYEQYF; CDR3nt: TGTGCCAGCAGCCCGAGCGGGAGCTCCTACGAGCAGTACTTC
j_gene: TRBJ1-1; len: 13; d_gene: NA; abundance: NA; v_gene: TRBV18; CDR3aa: CASSPPAVTEAFF; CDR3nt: TGTGCCAGCTCACCACCGGCGGTCACTGAAGCTTTCTTT
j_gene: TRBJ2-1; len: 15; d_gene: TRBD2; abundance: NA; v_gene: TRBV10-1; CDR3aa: CASSGLAGGQGEQFF; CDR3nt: TGCGCCAGTTCCGGACTAGCGGGAGGTCAGGGTGAGCAGTTCTTC
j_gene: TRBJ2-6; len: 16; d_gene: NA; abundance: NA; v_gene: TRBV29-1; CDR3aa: CSVARDTDSGANVLTF; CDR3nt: TGCAGCGTTGCCCGGGACACCGACTCTGGGGCCAACGTCCTGACTTTC
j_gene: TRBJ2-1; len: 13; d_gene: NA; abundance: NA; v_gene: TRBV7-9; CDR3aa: CASSSDPGGEQFF; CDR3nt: TGTGCCAGCAGCTCCGATCCGGGTGGTGAGCAGTTCTTC
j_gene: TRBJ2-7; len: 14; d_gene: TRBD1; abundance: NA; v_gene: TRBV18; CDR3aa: CASSPGQGKYEQYF; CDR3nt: TGTGCCAGCTCACCTGGACAGGGGAAATACGAGCAGTACTTC
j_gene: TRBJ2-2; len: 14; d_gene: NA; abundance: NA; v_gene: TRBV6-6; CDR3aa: CASINGGNTGELFF; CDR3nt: TGTGCCAGCATCAACGGGGGGAACACCGGGGAGCTGTTTTTT
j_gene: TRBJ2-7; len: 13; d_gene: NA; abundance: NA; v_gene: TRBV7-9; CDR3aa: CASTLESSYEQYF; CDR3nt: TGTGCCAGCACCCTGGAGAGCTCCTACGAGCAGTACTTC
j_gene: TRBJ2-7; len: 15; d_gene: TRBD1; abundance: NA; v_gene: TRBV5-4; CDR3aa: CASSSGTGHSYEQYF; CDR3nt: TGTGCCAGCAGCTCGGGGACAGGCCATTCCTACGAGCAGTACTTC
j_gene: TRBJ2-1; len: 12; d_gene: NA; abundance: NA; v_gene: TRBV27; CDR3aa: CASSPGYNEQFF; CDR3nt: TGTGCCAGCAGTCCAGGGTACAATGAGCAGTTCTTC
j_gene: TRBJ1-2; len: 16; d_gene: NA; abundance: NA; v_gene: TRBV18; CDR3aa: CASSPAITAANYGYTF; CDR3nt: TGTGCCAGCTCACCCGCTATAACAGCGGCTAACTATGGCTACACCTTC
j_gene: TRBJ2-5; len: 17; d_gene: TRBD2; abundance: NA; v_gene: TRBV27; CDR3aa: CASSSSGLAGPGETQYF; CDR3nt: TGTGCCAGCAGTTCATCCGGGCTAGCGGGGCCCGGGGAGACCCAGTACTTC
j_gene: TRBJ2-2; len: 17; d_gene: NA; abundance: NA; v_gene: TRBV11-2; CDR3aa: CASSLMAGAWNTGELFF; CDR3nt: TGTGCCAGCAGCCTTATGGCGGGGGCGTGGAACACCGGGGAGCTGTTTTTT
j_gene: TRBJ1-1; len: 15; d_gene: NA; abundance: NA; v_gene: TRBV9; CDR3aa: CASSVEGHPNTEAFF; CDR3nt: TGTGCCAGCAGCGTAGAGGGACACCCGAACACTGAAGCTTTCTTT
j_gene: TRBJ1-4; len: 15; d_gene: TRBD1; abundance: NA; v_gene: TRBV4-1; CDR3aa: CASSQGRGGNEKLFF; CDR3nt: TGCGCCAGCAGCCAGGGTAGAGGGGGCAATGAAAAACTGTTTTTT
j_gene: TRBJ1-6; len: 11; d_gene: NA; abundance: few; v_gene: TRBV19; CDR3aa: CASKQGLTLHF; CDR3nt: TGTGCCAGTAAGCAGGGGCTCACCCTCCACTTT
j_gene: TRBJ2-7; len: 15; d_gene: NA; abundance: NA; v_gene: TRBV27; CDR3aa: CASSFGGGGLYEQYF; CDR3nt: TGTGCCAGCAGTTTTGGGGGAGGGGGACTCTACGAGCAGTACTTC
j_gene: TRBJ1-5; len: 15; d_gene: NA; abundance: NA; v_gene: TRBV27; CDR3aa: CASSLRGARGQPQHF; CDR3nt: TGTGCCAGCAGTTTACGGGGGGCGCGGGGTCAGCCCCAGCATTTT
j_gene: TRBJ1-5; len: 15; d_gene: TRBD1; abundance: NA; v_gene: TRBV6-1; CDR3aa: CASTSSGGVYQPQHF; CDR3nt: TGTGCCAGCACCAGTTCAGGGGGCGTTTATCAGCCCCAGCATTTT
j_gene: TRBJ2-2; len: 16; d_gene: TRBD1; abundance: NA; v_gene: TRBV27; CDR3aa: CASKGGTGDGAGELFF; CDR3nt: TGTGCCAGCAAGGGCGGGACAGGGGATGGGGCCGGGGAGCTGTTTTTT
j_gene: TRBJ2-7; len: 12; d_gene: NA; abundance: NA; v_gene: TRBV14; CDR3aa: CASSPSWDEQYF; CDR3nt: TGTGCCAGCAGCCCTAGCTGGGATGAGCAGTACTTC
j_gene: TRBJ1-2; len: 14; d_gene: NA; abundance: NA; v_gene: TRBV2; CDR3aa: CASSEGRRNYGYTF; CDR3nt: TGTGCCAGCAGTGAGGGCAGGCGTAACTATGGCTACACCTTC
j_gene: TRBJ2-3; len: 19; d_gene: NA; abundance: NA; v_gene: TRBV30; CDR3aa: CAWLNDFDPSLLLTDTQYF; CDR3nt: TGTGCCTGGCTAAACGACTTTGATCCCTCCCTGTTGCTTACAGATACGCAGTATTTT
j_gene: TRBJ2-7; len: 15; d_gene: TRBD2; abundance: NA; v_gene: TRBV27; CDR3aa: CASSSSAGGSYEQYF; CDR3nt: TGTGCCAGCAGTTCCTCAGCGGGAGGGTCCTACGAGCAGTACTTC
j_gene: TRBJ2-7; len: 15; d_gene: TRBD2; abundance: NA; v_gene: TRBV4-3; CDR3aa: CASSQDLAGSYEQYF; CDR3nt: TGCGCCAGCAGCCAAGATCTAGCGGGGTCCTACGAGCAGTACTTC
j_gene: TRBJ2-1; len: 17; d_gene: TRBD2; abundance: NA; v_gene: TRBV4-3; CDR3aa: CASSQAAAGTSNNEQFF; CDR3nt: TGCGCCAGCAGCCAAGCCGCCGCCGGGACTAGCAACAATGAGCAGTTCTTC
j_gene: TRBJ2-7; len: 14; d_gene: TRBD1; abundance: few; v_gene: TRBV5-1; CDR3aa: CASRPDRAVMRQYF; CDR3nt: TGCGCCAGCAGACCGGACAGGGCCGTTATGCGGCAGTACTTC